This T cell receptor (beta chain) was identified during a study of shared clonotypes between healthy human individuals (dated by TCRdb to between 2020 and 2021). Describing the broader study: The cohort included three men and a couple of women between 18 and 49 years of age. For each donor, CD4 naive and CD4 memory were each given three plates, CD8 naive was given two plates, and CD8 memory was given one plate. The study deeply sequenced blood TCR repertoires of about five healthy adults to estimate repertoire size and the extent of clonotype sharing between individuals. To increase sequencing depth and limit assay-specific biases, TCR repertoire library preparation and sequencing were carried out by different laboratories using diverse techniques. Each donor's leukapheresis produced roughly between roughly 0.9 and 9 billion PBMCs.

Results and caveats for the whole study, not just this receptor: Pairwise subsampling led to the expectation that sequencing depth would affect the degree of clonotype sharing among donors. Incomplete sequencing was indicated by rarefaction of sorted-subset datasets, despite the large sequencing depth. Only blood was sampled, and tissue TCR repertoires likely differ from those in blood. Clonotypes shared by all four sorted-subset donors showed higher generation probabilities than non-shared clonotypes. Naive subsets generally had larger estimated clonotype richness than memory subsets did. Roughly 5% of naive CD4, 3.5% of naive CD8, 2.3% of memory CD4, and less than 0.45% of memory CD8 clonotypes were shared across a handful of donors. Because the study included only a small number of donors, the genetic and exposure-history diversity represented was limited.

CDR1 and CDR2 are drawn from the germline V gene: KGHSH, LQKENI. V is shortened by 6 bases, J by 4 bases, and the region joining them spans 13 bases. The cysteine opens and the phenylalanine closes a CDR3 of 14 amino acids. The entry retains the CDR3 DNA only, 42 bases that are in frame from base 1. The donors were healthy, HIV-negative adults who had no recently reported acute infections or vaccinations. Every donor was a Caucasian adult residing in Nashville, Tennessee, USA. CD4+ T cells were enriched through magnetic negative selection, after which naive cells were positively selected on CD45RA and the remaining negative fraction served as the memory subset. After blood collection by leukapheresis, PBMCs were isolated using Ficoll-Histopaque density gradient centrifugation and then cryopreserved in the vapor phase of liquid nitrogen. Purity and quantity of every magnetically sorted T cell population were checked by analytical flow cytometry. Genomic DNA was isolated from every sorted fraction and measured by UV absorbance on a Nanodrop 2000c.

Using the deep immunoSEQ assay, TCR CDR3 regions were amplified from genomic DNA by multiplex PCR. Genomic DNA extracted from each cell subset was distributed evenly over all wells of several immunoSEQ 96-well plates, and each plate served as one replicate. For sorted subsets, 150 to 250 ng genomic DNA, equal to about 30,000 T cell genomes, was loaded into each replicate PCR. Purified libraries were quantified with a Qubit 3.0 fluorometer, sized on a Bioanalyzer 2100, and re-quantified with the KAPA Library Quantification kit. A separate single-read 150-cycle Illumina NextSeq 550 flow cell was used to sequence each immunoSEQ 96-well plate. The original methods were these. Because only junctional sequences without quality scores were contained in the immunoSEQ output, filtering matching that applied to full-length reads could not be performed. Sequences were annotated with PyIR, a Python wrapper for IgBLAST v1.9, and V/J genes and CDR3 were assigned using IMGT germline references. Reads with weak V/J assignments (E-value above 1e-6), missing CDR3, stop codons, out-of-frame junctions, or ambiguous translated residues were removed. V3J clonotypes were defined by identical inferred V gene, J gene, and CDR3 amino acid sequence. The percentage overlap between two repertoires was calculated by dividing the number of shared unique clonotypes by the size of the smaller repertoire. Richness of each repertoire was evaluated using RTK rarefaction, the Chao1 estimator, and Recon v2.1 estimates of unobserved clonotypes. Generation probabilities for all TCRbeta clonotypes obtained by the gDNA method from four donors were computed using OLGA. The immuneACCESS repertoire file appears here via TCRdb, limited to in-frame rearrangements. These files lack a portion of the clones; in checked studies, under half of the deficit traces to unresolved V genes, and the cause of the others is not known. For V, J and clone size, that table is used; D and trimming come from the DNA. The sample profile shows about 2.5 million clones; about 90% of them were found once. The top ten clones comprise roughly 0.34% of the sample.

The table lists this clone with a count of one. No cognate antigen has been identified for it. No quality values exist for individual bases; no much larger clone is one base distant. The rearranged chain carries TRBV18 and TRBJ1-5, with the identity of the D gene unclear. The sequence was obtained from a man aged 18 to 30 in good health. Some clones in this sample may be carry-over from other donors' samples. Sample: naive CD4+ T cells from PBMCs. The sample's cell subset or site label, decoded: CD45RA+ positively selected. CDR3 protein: CASSPTPSNQPQHF. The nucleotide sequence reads TGTGCCAGCTCCCCGACCCCTTCGAATCAGCCCCAGCATTTT.